This T cell receptor beta chain stems from a study of TIL therapy for anti-PD-1-resistant metastatic lung cancer. Looking at the study overall: Median tumor PD-L1 proportion score was approximately 6.3%. Tumors carried a median about 1.4 non-synonymous mutations per megabase.

General observations from the study: The cohort had more treatment-naive, never-smoker and oncogene-addicted patients than typical.

The CDR3 consists of 13 residues. Germline CDR1 SGDLS, CDR2 YYNGEE. Trimming left V 3 bases short and J 5 bases short, with 12 bases between. Notes on this clone: As yet, its antigen is unknown.

The libraries were made with immunoSEQ v3. Some clones are missing from TCRdb's copy, which holds only in-frame ones; the method was immunoSEQ multiplex PCR. The sample includes around 19,000 clones, 80% to 90% of them seen just once. Indicated time point: pre-treatment sample, taken before nivolumab and TIL therapy. Stage 4 NSCLC adults joined between 2017 and 2020. This receptor was taken from a person between 30 and 79 years old with non-small cell lung cancer. This specimen was blood, taken at baseline. The chain carries TRBV9 and TRBJ2-7; possible D gene TRBD1, 6 bases. The CDR3 DNA follows: TGTGCCAGCAGCGGTACAGGGTCCCACGAGCAGTACTTC. Its protein is CASSGTGSHEQYF. The complete variable domain, with remaining parts taken from reference TRBV9 and TRBJ2-7, reads DSGVTQTPKHLITATGQRVTLRCSPRSGDLSVYWYQQSLDQGLQFLIQYYNGEERAKGNILERFSAQQFPDLHSELNLSSLELGDSALYFCASSGTGSHEQYFGPGTRLTVT.